A single sample is the source of the 10 T cell receptor beta chains below, sequenced in a study of CD8 T cells in ankylosing spondylitis. Overall study results and limits: Ankylosing spondylitis blood appeared to be characterized by a TCR beta motif of under ten highly homologous variants.

TCRdb used MiXCR to reprocess the 5' RACE reads, holding one entry per CDR3 protein. The sample includes more than 650,000 distinct CDR3 sequences, about 12% of them seen just once. Their antigens are not known. The specimen was blood, either unsorted or a sorted T cell fraction (not recorded which). Source of these receptors: a male donor with ankylosing spondylitis.

At least ten counts were recorded for this clonotype. The chain employs TRBV29-1 and TRBJ2-7; perhaps TRBD2 as D (6 bases). V lost 5 bases and J 2 bases, leaving 13 bases between the germline ends. CDR1 is SQVTM, CDR2 ANQGSEA, per germline. The CDR3 sequence is 13 residues long. CDR3 amino acids: CSVTPGGAYEQYF. DNA of the CDR3: TGCAGCGTTACCCCCGGGGGAGCCTACGAGCAGTACTTC.

Concerning this clonotype: The junction differs from germline at one of its ends, possibly a read error. The chain combines TRBV6-5 with TRBJ2-1; D uncertain. CDR3 length: 15 residues. Germline CDR1 is MNHEY and CDR2 is SVGAGI. CDR3: CASSDSLVRWDEQFF. The CDR3 DNA reads as TGTGCCAGCAGTGACTCGCTGGTTAGGTGGGATGAGCAGTTCTTC.

V and J are TRBV9 and TRBJ2-7; tentative D call: TRBD2 (5 bases). CDR1 is SGDLS and CDR2 is YYNGEE in the germline V gene. V lost 3 bases, J lost 2 bases, and 15 bases lay in between. The CDR3 runs to 15 residues. The CDR3 loop is CASSETSGVAYEQYF. DNA of the CDR3: TGTGCCAGCAGCGAGACAAGCGGAGTAGCCTACGAGCAGTACTTC. The full variable domain, completed using reference TRBV9 and TRBJ2-7, is DSGVTQTPKHLITATGQRVTLRCSPRSGDLSVYWYQQSLDQGLQFLIQYYNGEERAKGNILERFSAQQFPDLHSELNLSSLELGDSALYFCASSETSGVAYEQYFGPGTRLTVT.

V usage is TRBV20-1 and J usage is TRBJ1-2, with D perhaps TRBD1 (5 bases). This CDR3 region has 15 residues. Germline assignment: CDR1 DFQATT and CDR2 SNEGSKA (reference sequence). CDR3 loop: CIGQGLMSPNYGYTF. As DNA, the CDR3 is TGCATCGGTCAGGGCCTGATGTCGCCTAACTATGGCTACACCTTC.

The chain is built from TRBV15 and TRBJ2-7, with no clear D. The germline V gene encodes CDR1 LNHNV and CDR2 YYDKDF (reference sequence). The CDR3 runs to 15 residues. V lost 0 bases to trimming and J lost 0 bases, with 9 bases between them. In DNA, the CDR3 is TGTGCCACCAGCAGAGACGCAGCGAGCTCCTACGAGCAGTACTTC. As protein: CATSRDAASSYEQYF.

This clonotype was found a few times. The chain couples TRBV5-6 to TRBJ1-3, with D perhaps TRBD1 (5 bases). Trimming took 2 bases from V and 1 from J, leaving 10 bases between them. This CDR3 has 15 residues. CDR1 is SGHDT, CDR2 YYEEEE, per germline. This chain's CDR3 is CASSFPGTSGNTIYF. CDR3 DNA sequence: TGTGCCAGCAGCTTCCCCGGGACTTCTGGAAACACCATATATTTT.

This clonotype was seen repeatedly, ten times or more. This chain joins TRBV20-1 and TRBJ1-2; TRBD1 aligns across 9 bases. This CDR3 is built from 12 residues. Trimming at V came to 5 bases and at J to 8 bases, leaving 6 bases not matched to a gene. From germline, CDR1 is DFQATT and CDR2 SNEGSKA (reference sequence). The CDR3 DNA sequence: TGCAGTGCTTTGGGACAGGGTCGGGGCTACACCTTC. Its protein is CSALGQGRGYTF.

The gene calls are TRBV10-3 and TRBJ1-1; TRBD1 aligns across 8 bases. Germline V gene lookup returns CDR1 ENHRY and CDR2 SYGVKD. Trimming took 3 bases from V and 5 from J; bases not matched to a gene: 5. The CDR3 covers 14 residues. CDR3 region: CAISDRDRGTEAFF. The CDR3 nucleotides read TGTGCCATCAGTGATAGAGACAGGGGTACTGAAGCTTTCTTT.

V usage is TRBV20-1 and J usage is TRBJ2-7; 8 bases are shared with TRBD2. The CDR3 has 14 residues. With 5 bases clipped from V and 4 bases from J, the junction kept 10 bases outside the gene matches. CDR1 is DFQATT, CDR2 SNEGSKA, per germline (reference sequence). Here the CDR3 DNA reads TGCAGTGCTCAAAAGGCGGGACTAGGTTACGAGCAGTACTTC. As protein: CSAQKAGLGYEQYF.

This clonotype turned up a few times. This sequence joins TRBV20-1 and TRBJ2-2, with TRBD2 matching over 10 bases. The CDR3 is 17 amino acids. The germline V gene has CDR1 DFQATT and CDR2 SNEGSKA (reference sequence). The J segment lost 0 bases and the V segment lost 0 bases, leaving 4 bases of the junction unmatched. The DNA of the CDR3 is TGCAGTGCTAGAGATCCACTAGCGGGGTCGAACACCGGGGAGCTGTTTTTT. It specifies CSARDPLAGSNTGELFF.